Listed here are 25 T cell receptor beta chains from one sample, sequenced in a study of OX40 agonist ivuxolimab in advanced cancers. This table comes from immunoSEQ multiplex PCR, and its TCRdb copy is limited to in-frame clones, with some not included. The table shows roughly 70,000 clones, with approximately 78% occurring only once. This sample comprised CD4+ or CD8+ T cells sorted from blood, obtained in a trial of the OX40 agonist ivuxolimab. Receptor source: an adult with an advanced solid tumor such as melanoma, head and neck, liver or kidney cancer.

The CDR3 loop is CASSSRVTREQYF. The CDR3 DNA follows: TGTGCCAGCAGCTCGAGAGTTACACGGGAGCAGTACTTC. The chain combines TRBV7-6 with TRBJ2-7; D gene unclear. Germline CDR1 and CDR2: SGHVS and FNYEAQ. The CDR3 runs to 13 residues. V was pared by 4 bases and J by 7 bases, with 14 bases between.

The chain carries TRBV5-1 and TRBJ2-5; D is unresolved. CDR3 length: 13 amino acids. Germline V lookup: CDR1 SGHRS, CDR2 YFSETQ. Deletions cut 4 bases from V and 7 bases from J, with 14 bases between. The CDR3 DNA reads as TGCGCCAGCAGCCCGGAAATAGATCGGACCCAGTACTTC. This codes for CASSPEIDRTQYF.

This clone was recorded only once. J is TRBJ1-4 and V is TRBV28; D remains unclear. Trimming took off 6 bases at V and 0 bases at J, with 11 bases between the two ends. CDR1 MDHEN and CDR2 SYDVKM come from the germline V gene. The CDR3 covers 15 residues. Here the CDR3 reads CASSRNGATNEKLFF. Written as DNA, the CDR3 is TGTGCCAGCAGCCGAAACGGTGCAACTAATGAAAAACTGTTTTTT. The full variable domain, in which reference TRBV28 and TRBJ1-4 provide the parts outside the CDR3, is DVKVTQSSRYLVKRTGEKVFLECVQDMDHENMFWYRQDPGLGLRLIYFSYDVKMKEKGDIPEGYSVSREKKERFSLILESASTNQTSMYLCASSRNGATNEKLFFGSGTQLSVL.

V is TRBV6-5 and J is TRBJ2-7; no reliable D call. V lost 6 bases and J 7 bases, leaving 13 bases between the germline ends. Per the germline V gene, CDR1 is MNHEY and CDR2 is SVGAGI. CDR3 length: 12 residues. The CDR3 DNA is TGTGCCAGCAGAGTTACCAGTGGTGAGCAGTACTTC. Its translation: CASRVTSGEQYF.

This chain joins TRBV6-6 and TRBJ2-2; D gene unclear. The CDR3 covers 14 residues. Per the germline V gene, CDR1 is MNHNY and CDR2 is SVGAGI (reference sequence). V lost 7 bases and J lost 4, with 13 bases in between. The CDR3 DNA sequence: TGTGCCAGCATAATCGGGTCCCCCACCGGGGAGCTGTTTTTT. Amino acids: CASIIGSPTGELFF.

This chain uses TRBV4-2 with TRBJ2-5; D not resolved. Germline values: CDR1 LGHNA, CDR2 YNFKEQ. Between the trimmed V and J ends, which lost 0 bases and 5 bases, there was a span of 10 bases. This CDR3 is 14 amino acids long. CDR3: CASSQDNIGETQYF. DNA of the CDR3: TGTGCCAGCAGCCAAGATAATATAGGGGAGACCCAGTACTTC.

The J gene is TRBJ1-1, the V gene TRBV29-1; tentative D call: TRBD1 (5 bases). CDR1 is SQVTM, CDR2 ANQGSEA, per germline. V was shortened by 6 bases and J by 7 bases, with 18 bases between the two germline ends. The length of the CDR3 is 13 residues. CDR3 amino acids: CSVRDSSRGEAFF. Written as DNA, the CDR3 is TGCAGCGTACGGGACTCCTCGCGGGGTGAAGCTTTCTTT.

The CDR3 nucleotides are TGTGCCAGCAGCTTAGCCCCCAGCGGCTACACCTTC. This codes for CASSLAPSGYTF. The chain employs TRBV7-2 and TRBJ1-2; D gene ambiguous. CDR1 and CDR2 (germline): SGHTA, FQGNSA. The CDR3 spans 12 residues. V was trimmed by 0 bases and J by 8 bases, leaving 7 bases between them.

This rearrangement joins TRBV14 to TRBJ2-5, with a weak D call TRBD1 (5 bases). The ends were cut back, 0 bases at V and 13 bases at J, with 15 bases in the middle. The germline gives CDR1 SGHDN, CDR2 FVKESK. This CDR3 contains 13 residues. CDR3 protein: CASSQDPRGRTYF. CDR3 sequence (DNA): TGTGCCAGCAGCCAAGATCCTAGGGGCCGTACGTACTTC. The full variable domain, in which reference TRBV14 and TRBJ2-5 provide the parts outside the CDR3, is EAGVTQFPSHSVIEKGQTVTLRCDPISGHDNLYWYRRVMGKEIKFLLHFVKESKQDESGMPNNRFLAERTGGTYSTLKVQPAELEDSGVYFCASSQDPRGRTYFGPGTRLLVL.

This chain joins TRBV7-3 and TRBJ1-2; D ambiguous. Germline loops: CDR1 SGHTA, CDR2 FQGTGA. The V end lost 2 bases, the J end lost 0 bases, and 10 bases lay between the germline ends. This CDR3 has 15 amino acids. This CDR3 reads CASSLVPDSNYGYTF. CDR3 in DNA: TGTGCCAGCAGCTTAGTGCCGGATTCTAACTATGGCTACACCTTC.

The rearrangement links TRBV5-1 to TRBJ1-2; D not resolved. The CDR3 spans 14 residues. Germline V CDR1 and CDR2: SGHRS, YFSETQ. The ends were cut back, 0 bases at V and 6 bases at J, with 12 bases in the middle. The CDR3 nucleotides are TGCGCCAGCAGCTTGGAACCCGGAAACCATGGCTACACCTTC. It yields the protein CASSLEPGNHGYTF.

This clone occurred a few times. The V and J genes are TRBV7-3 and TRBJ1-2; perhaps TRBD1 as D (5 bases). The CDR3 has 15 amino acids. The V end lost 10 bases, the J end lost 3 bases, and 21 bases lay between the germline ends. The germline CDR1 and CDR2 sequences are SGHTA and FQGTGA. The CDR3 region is CAIQREGRDHYGYTF. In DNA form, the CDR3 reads TGTGCCATCCAGCGGGAGGGCAGGGATCACTATGGCTACACCTTC.

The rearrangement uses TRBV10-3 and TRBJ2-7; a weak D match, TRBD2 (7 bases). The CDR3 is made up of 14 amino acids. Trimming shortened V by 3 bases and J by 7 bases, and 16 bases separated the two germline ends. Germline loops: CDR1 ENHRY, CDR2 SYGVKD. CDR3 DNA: TGTGCCATCAGTGAACAGGGCGGGGGAGCAGAGCAGTACTTC. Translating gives CAISEQGGGAEQYF.

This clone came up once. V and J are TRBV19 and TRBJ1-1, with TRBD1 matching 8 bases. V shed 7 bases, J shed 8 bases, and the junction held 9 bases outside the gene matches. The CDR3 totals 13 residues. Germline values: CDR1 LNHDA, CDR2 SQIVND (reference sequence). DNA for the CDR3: TGTGCCAGTATCCCACAGGGGGTAACGGAAGCTTTCTTT. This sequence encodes CASIPQGVTEAFF. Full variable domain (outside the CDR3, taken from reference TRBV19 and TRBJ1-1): DGGITQSPKYLFRKEGQNVTLSCEQNLNHDAMYWYRQDPGQGLRLIYYSQIVNDFQKGDIAEGYSVSREKKESFPLTVTSAQKNPTAFYLCASIPQGVTEAFFGQGTRLTVV.

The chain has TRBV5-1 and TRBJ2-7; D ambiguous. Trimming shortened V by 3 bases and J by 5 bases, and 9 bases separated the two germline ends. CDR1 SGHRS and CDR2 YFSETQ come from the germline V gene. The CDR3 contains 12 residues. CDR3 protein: CASSSPNHEQYF. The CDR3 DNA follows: TGCGCCAGCAGCTCCCCTAACCACGAGCAGTACTTC.

The CDR3 region is CATRKDRGGSSPLHF. The CDR3 DNA reads TGTGCCACCCGTAAGGACAGGGGGGGAAGTTCACCCCTCCACTTT. The gene calls are TRBV6-6 and TRBJ1-6; the match to TRBD1 covers 10 bases. V gave up 10 bases and J gave up 9 bases; unmatched junction bases: 12. The CDR3 has 15 residues. Germline V lookup: CDR1 MNHNY, CDR2 SVGAGI (reference sequence).

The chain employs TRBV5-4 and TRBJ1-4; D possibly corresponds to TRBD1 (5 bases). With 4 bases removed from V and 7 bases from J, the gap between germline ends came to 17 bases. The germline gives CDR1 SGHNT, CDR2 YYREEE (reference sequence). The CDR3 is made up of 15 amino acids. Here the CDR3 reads CASSDPTVGSEKLFF. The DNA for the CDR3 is TGTGCCAGCAGCGACCCGACAGTGGGCAGTGAAAAACTGTTTTTT.

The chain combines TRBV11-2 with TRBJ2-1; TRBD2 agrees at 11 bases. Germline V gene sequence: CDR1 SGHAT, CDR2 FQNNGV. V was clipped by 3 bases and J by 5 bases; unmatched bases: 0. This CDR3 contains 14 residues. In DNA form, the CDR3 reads TGTGCCAGCAGCTTGGGACTAGCGGACAATGAGCAGTTCTTC. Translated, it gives CASSLGLADNEQFF.

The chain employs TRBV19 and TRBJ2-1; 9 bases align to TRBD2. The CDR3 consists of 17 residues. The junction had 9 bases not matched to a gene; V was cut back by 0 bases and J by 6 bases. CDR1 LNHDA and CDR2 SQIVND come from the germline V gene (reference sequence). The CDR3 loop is CASSIETWRGGVNEQFF. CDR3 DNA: TGTGCCAGTAGTATAGAGACCTGGCGGGGGGGCGTCAATGAGCAGTTCTTC.

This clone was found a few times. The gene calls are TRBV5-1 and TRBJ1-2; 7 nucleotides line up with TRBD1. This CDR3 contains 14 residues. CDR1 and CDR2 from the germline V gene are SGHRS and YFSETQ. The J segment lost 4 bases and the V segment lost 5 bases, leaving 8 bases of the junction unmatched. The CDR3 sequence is CASSNPGQSYGYTF. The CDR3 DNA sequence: TGCGCCAGCAGTAACCCGGGACAGAGCTATGGCTACACCTTC.

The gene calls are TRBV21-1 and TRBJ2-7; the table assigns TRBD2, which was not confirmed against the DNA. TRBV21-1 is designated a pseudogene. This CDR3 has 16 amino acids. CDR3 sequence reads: CASSNYGLAGVHEQYF. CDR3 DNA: TGTGCCAGCAGCAACTATGGACTAGCGGGAGTCCACGAGCAGTACTTC.

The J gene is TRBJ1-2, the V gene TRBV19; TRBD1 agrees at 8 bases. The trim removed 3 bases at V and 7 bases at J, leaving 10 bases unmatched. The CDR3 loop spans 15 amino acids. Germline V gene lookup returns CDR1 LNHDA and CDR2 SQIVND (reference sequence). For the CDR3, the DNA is TGTGCCAGTAGTATGGGAGGCGTGACAGGGGCTGGCTACACCTTC. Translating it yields CASSMGGVTGAGYTF. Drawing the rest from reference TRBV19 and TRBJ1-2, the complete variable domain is DGGITQSPKYLFRKEGQNVTLSCEQNLNHDAMYWYRQDPGQGLRLIYYSQIVNDFQKGDIAEGYSVSREKKESFPLTVTSAQKNPTAFYLCASSMGGVTGAGYTFGSGTRLTVV.

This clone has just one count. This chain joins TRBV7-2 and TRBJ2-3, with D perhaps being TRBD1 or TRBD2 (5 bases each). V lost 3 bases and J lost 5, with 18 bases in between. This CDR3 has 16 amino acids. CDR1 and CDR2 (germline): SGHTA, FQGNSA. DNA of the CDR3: TGTGCCAGCAGCTTTCCCCCCGGGACCAGAGAAGATACGCAGTATTTT. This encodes CASSFPPGTREDTQYF.

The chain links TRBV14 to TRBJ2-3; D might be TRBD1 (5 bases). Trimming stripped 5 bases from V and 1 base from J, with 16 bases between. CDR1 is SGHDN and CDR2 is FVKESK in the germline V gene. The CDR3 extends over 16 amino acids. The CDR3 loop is CASSDEGAGGTDTQYF. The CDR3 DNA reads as TGTGCCAGCAGCGACGAAGGGGCCGGAGGCACAGATACGCAGTATTTT.

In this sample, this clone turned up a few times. The CDR3: CASSHVPPGGLTGANVLTF. Here the CDR3 DNA reads TGCGCCAGCAGCCACGTACCTCCGGGGGGCTTAACTGGGGCCAACGTCCTGACTTTC. The chain combines TRBV4-3 with TRBJ2-6; possible D gene TRBD2, 7 bases. This CDR3 comprises 19 residues. Germline V gives CDR1 LGHNA, CDR2 YSLEER. V was clipped by 3 bases and J by 2 bases, with 20 bases between them.